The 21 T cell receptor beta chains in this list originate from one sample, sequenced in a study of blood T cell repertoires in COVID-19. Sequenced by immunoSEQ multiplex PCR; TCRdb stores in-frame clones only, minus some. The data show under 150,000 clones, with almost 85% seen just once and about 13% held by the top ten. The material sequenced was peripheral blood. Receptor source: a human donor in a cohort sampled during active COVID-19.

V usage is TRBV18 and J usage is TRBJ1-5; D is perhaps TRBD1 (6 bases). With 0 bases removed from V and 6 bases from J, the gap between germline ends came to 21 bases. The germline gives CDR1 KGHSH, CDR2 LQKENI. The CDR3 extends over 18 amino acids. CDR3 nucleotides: TGTGCCAGCTCACCACCGGTGCTGCCGGGGGGCAGACCTCAGCCCCAGCATTTT. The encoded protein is CASSPPVLPGGRPQPQHF. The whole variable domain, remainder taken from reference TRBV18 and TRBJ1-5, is NAGVMQNPRHLVRRRGQEARLRCSPMKGHSHVYWYRQLPEEGLKFMVYLQKENIIDESGMPKERFSAEFPKEGPSILRIQQVVRGDSAAYFCASSPPVLPGGRPQPQHFGDGTRLSIL.

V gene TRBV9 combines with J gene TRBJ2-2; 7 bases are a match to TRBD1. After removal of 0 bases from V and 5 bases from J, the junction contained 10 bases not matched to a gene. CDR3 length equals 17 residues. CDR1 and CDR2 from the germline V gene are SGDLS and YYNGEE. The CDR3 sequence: CASSVGGGRGRTGELFF. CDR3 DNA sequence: TGTGCCAGCAGCGTAGGGGGTGGCAGGGGGAGAACCGGGGAGCTGTTTTTT.

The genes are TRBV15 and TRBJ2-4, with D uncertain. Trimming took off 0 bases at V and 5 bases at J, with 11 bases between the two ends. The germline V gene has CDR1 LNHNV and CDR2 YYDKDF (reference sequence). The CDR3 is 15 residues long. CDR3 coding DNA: TGTGCCACCAGCAGAGACTTCTCCTCGGAAAACATTCAGTACTTC. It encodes CATSRDFSSENIQYF.

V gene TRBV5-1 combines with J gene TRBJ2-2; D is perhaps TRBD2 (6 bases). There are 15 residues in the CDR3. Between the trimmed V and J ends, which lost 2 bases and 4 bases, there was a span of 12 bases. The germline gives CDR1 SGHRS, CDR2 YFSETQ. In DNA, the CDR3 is TGCGCCAGCAGCTTAGACGGGAGCCTCACCGGGGAGCTGTTTTTT. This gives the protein CASSLDGSLTGELFF.

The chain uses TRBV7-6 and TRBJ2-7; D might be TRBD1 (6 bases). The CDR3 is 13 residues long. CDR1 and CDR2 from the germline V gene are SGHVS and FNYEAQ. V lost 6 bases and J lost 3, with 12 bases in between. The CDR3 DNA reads TGTGCCAGCAGTCACGGGACAAACTACGAGCAGTACTTC. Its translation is CASSHGTNYEQYF.

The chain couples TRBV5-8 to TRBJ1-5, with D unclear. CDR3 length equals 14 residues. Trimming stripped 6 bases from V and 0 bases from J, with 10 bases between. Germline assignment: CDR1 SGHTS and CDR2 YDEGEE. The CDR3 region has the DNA TGTGCCAGCAACAACCCGCATAGCAATCAGCCCCAGCATTTT. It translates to CASNNPHSNQPQHF.

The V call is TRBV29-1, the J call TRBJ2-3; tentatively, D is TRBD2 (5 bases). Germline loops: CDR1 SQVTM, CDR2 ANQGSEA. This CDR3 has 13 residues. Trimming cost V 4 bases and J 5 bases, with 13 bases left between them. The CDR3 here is CSVVAGWKDTQYF. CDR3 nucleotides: TGCAGCGTTGTCGCGGGTTGGAAAGATACGCAGTATTTT.

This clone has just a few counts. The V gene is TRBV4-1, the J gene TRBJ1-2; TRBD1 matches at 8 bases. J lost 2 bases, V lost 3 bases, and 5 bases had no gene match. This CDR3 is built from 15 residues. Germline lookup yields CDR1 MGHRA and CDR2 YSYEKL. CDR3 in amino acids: CASSQRQGLNYGYTF. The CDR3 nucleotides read TGCGCCAGCAGCCAGCGACAGGGGTTAAACTATGGCTACACCTTC.

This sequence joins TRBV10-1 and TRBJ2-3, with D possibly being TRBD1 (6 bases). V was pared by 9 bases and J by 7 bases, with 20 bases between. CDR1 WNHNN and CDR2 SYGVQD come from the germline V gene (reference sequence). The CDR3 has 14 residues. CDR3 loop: CASCRDIVSNTQYF. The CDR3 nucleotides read TGCGCCAGTTGCAGGGACATTGTCTCGAATACGCAGTATTTT.

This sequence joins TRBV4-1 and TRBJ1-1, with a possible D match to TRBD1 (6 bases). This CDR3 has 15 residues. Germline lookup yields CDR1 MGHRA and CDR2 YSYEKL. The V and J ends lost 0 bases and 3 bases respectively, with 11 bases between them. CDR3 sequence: CASSQDEGGDTEAFF. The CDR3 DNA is TGCGCCAGCAGCCAAGATGAAGGGGGAGACACTGAAGCTTTCTTT.

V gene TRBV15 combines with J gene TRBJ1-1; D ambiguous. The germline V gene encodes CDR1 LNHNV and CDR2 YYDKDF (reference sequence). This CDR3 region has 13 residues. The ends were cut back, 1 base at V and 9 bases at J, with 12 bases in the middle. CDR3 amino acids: CATSRGELTKAFF. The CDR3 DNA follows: TGTGCCACCAGCAGAGGGGAGCTAACGAAAGCTTTCTTT.

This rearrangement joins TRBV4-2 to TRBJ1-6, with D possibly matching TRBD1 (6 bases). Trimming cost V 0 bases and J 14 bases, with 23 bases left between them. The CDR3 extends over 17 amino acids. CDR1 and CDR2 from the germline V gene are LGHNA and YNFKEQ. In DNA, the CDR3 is TGTGCCAGCAGCCAAGATAACCCCGGGACACCGGGAGGGTCCCTCCACTTT. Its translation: CASSQDNPGTPGGSLHF.

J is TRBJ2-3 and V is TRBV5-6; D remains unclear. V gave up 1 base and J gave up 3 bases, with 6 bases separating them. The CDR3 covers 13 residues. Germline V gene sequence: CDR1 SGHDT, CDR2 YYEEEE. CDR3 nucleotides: TGTGCCAGCAGCTTGCGGAGTACAGATACGCAGTATTTT. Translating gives CASSLRSTDTQYF.

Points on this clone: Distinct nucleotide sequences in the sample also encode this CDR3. Written as DNA, the CDR3 is TGTGCCAGCAGCCTGGACAGGGGATCCTACGAGCAGTACTTC. Its translation: CASSLDRGSYEQYF. The J gene is TRBJ2-7, the V gene TRBV11-2, with TRBD1 identical over 9 bases. Germline values: CDR1 SGHAT, CDR2 FQNNGV. The V and J ends lost 5 bases and 1 base, in that order; junction bases with no gene match: 3. The CDR3 length is 14 residues.

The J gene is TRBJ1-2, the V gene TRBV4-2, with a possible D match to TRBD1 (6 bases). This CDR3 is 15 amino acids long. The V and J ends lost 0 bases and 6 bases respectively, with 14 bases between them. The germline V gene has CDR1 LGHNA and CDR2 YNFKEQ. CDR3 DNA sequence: TGTGCCAGCAGCCAAGAACTCAAAGGGGGAAATGGCTACACCTTC. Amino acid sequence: CASSQELKGGNGYTF.

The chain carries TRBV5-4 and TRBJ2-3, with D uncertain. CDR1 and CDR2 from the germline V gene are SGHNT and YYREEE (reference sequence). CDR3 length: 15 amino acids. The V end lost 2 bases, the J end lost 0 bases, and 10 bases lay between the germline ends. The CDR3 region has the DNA TGTGCCAGCAGCTTCACTATGTCTAGCACAGATACGCAGTATTTT. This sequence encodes CASSFTMSSTDTQYF.

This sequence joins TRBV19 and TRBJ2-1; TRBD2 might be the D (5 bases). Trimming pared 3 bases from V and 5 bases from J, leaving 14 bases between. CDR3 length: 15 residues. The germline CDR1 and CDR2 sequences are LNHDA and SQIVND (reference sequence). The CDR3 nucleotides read TGTGCCAGTAGTATCGTCGGGTTCGGGGACAATGAGCAGTTCTTC. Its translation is CASSIVGFGDNEQFF.

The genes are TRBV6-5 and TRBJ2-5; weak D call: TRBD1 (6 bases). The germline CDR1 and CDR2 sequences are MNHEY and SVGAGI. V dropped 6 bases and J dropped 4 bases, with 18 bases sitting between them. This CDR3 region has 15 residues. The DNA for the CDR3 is TGTGCCAGCAGCAACAGGGTCTTTACCCCAGAGACCCAGTACTTC. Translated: CASSNRVFTPETQYF.

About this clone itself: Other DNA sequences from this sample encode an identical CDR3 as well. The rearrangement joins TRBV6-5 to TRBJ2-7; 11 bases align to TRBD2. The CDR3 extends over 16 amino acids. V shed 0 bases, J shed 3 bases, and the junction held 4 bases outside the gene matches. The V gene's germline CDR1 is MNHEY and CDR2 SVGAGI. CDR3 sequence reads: CASSYSSGGGHYEQYF. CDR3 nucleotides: TGTGCCAGCAGTTACTCTAGCGGGGGGGGTCACTACGAGCAGTACTTC.

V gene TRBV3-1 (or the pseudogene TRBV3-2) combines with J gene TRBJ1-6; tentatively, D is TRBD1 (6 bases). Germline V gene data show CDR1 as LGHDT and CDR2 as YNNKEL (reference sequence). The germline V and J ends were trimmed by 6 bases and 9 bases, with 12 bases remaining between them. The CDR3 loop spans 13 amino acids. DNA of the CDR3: TGTGCCAGCAGACAGGGTTGGACTTCACCCCTCCACTTT. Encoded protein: CASRQGWTSPLHF.

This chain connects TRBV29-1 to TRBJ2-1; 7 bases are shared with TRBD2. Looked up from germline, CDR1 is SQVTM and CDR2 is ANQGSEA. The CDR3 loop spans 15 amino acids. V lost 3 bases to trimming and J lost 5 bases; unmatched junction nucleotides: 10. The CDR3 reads CSVDNPGLVDNEQFF. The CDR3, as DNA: TGCAGCGTTGACAATCCCGGACTAGTTGACAATGAGCAGTTCTTC.